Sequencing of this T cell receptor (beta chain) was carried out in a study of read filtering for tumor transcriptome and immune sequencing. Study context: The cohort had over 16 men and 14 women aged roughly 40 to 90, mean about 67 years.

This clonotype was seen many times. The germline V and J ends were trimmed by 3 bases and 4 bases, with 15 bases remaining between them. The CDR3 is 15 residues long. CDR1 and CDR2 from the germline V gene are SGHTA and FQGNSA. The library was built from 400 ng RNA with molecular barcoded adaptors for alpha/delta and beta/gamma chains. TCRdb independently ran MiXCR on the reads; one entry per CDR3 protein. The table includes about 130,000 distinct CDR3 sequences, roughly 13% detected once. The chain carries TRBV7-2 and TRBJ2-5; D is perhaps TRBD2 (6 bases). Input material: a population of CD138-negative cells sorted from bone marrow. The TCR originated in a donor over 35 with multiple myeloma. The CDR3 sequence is CASSFLPGARETQYF. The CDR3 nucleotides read TGTGCCAGCAGCTTTCTGCCGGGAGCCAGAGAGACCCAGTACTTC.